The 21 T cell receptor beta chains below all came from one sample that was sequenced in a study of long-term antiretroviral therapy in people with HIV (dated by TCRdb to the early 2020s). The immunoSEQ hsTCRB v3.0 assay was used at survey level resolution to sequence the TRB variable region. The table comes from immuneACCESS by way of TCRdb, which keeps in-frame sequences with V and J called. Part of the clones is missing from these tables; in studies checked, under half for an unresolved V gene and the rest for unknown reasons. For this sample there are tens of thousands of clones; 65% to 80% appear just once. Of the sample, over 4% is held by the ten largest clones. The starting material was unsorted PBMCs, obtained 0.5 years after starting antiretroviral therapy. Receptors were obtained from a woman aged 40 to 50 with HIV.

The table lists this clone with a count of one. The chain joins TRBV5-6 to TRBJ1-1; D is uncertain. Germline CDR1 and CDR2: SGHDT and YYEEEE. Deletions cut 3 bases from V and 1 base from J, with 7 bases between. This CDR3 has 13 amino acids. CDR3 DNA sequence: TGTGCCAGCAGCTGGTGGAGGAACACTGAAGCTTTCTTT. It yields the protein CASSWWRNTEAFF.

The J gene is TRBJ1-1, the V gene TRBV29-1; D ambiguous. Germline V lookup: CDR1 SQVTM, CDR2 ANQGSEA. The CDR3 contains 12 residues. Between the trimmed V and J ends, which lost 3 bases and 1 base, there was a span of 6 bases. The CDR3 nucleotides are TGCAGCGTTGAGGGTTGGAACACTGAAGCTTTCTTT. This codes for CSVEGWNTEAFF.

V usage is TRBV4-1 and J usage is TRBJ1-3; 7 bases match TRBD1. The germline V gene has CDR1 MGHRA and CDR2 YSYEKL. The CDR3 runs to 15 residues. J was trimmed by 4 bases and V by 4 bases; bases with no gene match: 7. CDR3 DNA: TGCGCCAGCAGCCGGGAAGGACAGGCAGGAAACACCATATATTTT. Its protein product is CASSREGQAGNTIYF.

To note about this clone: Other DNA sequences in the same sample also yield this CDR3. The V gene is TRBV27, the J gene TRBJ1-1; TRBD1 agrees at 9 bases. V was pared by 6 bases and J by 1 base, with 3 bases of the junction left unmatched. CDR1 is MNHEY and CDR2 is SMNVEV in the germline V gene (reference sequence). The CDR3 is 14 amino acids. CDR3 DNA: TGTGCCAGCAGACAGGACAGGGGGAACACTGAAGCTTTCTTT. This gives the protein CASRQDRGNTEAFF.

This sequence joins TRBV4-2 and TRBJ2-2; D remains ambiguous. Germline CDR1 and CDR2: LGHNA and YNFKEQ. The CDR3 loop spans 13 amino acids. Trimming removed 1 base from V and 3 bases from J, with 3 bases in between. CDR3 sequence (DNA): TGTGCCAGCAGCCAAGCGGACACCGGGGAGCTGTTTTTT. It codes for CASSQADTGELFF.

This chain joins TRBV5-1 and TRBJ2-7, with TRBD2 matching over 7 bases. Germline lookup yields CDR1 SGHRS and CDR2 YFSETQ. The CDR3 has 15 amino acids. Germline trimming cut 4 bases from V and 2 bases from J; bases unmatched to any gene: 9. The CDR3 region has the DNA TGCGCCAGCAGCGGGAGGGTCCTCGGCACCTACGAGCAGTACTTC. Encoded protein: CASSGRVLGTYEQYF.

The rearrangement uses TRBV5-4 and TRBJ2-3, with 7 bases aligning to TRBD1. V shed 4 bases, J shed 4 bases, and the junction held 9 bases outside the gene matches. This CDR3 region has 15 residues. Germline lookup yields CDR1 SGHNT and CDR2 YYREEE (reference sequence). CDR3 sequence reads: CASSQYDRVADTQYF. The CDR3 region has the DNA TGTGCCAGCAGCCAATATGACAGGGTCGCAGATACGCAGTATTTT.

The genes are TRBV5-1 and TRBJ2-3; 9 nucleotides align to TRBD1. Germline V gives CDR1 SGHRS, CDR2 YFSETQ. There are 16 residues in the CDR3. V lost 4 bases, J lost 4 bases, and 10 bases stayed unmatched. CDR3 region: CASSPLDRGRSDTQYF. CDR3 in DNA: TGCGCCAGCAGCCCCTTGGACAGGGGTAGGTCAGATACGCAGTATTTT.

The V and J genes are TRBV4-1 and TRBJ1-1; D is possibly TRBD1 (5 bases). The CDR3 covers 15 residues. Trimming left V 3 bases short and J 3 bases short, with 14 bases between. The V gene's germline CDR1 is MGHRA and CDR2 YSYEKL. Here the CDR3 DNA reads TGCGCCAGCAGCCAGACAGACATAATGCACACTGAAGCTTTCTTT. Encoded protein: CASSQTDIMHTEAFF.

The chain recombines TRBV7-9 with TRBJ1-2; 7 bases map to TRBD1. CDR3 length: 14 residues. CDR1 is SEHNR, CDR2 FQNEAQ, per germline (reference sequence). The V gene end was trimmed by 1 base and the J gene end by 4 bases; junction bases not matched to a gene: 3. DNA for the CDR3: TGTGCCAGCAGCTTAGGACAGGGTTTCTATGGCTACACCTTC. Its protein product is CASSLGQGFYGYTF.

This clone came up a few times. The chain uses TRBV28 and TRBJ2-7; no definite D call. Looked up from germline, CDR1 is MDHEN and CDR2 is SYDVKM. This CDR3 has 16 amino acids. V lost 10 bases, J lost 3 bases, and 25 bases lay in between. CDR3 nucleotide sequence: TGTGCCACCAATTCCCCCCTATTTCCGGGCCTCTACGAGCAGTACTTC. Its translation: CATNSPLFPGLYEQYF.

This clone was seen more than once but under ten times. As DNA, the CDR3 is TGTGCCAGCAGCTTGGGAGGGGATAGATCACCCCTCCACTTT. Its translation: CASSLGGDRSPLHF. The chain employs TRBV7-2 and TRBJ1-6; TRBD1 might be the D (5 bases). The CDR3 length is 14 residues. The germline CDR1 and CDR2 sequences are SGHTA and FQGNSA. V gave up 3 bases and J gave up 10 bases, with 13 bases separating them.

This clone was counted between two and nine times. The J gene is TRBJ2-7, the V gene TRBV7-9; TRBD1 matches 10 bases. Germline V lookup: CDR1 SEHNR, CDR2 FQNEAQ (reference sequence). V dropped 5 bases and J dropped 6; count of bases not matched to a gene: 7. This CDR3 is built from 14 residues. CDR3 sequence: CASSPGQGGVEQYF. The DNA of the CDR3 is TGTGCCAGCAGCCCTGGACAGGGGGGCGTCGAGCAGTACTTC.

This clone was recorded once. The chain links TRBV6-6 to TRBJ2-7; 9 positions agree with TRBD1. The ends lost 2 bases at V and 4 bases at J; junction bases unmatched: 3. This CDR3 is built from 14 residues. Per germline, CDR1 MNHNY and CDR2 SVGAGI (reference sequence). The CDR3 DNA reads TGTGCCAGCAGTTACGGGACAGGGTTATACGAGCAGTACTTC. This sequence encodes CASSYGTGLYEQYF.

The chain combines TRBV28 with TRBJ2-5, with D possibly matching TRBD1 (6 bases). The CDR3 consists of 13 residues. Looked up from germline, CDR1 is MDHEN and CDR2 is SYDVKM. V was cut by 2 bases and J by 4 bases, with 8 bases left in between. The CDR3 DNA reads TGTGCCAGCAGTTTACAGGGGCTAGAGACCCAGTACTTC. It translates to CASSLQGLETQYF.

This chain links TRBV2 with TRBJ2-5, with 9 nucleotides matching TRBD2. The CDR3 has 13 residues. Germline V gene data show CDR1 as SNHLY and CDR2 as FYNNEI. V lost 7 bases and J lost 5; bases outside the gene matches: 5. The CDR3 nucleotides read TGTGCCAGCACGCGGGGGGGCTGGGAGACCCAGTACTTC. Translating it yields CASTRGGWETQYF.

The V and J genes are TRBV5-1 and TRBJ2-1; TRBD2 might be the D (7 bases). Trimming cost V 3 bases and J 7 bases, with 17 bases left between them. Germline V gene lookup returns CDR1 SGHRS and CDR2 YFSETQ. The CDR3 loop spans 15 amino acids. DNA of the CDR3: TGCGCCAGCAGCTCGCTATCGGGGGGCCAGAATGAGCAGTTCTTC. The encoded protein is CASSSLSGGQNEQFF. The full variable domain, its missing parts supplied by reference TRBV5-1 and TRBJ2-1, is KAGVTQTPRYLIKTRGQQVTLSCSPISGHRSVSWYQQTPGQGLQFLFEYFSETQRNKGNFPGRFSGRQFSNSRSEMNVSTLELGDSALYLCASSSLSGGQNEQFFGPGTRLTVL.

The chain couples TRBV30 to TRBJ2-3; 10 positions match TRBD2. CDR1 and CDR2 from the germline V gene are GTSNPN and SVGIG (reference sequence). The CDR3 covers 14 residues. The junction had 11 bases not matched to a gene; V was cut back by 7 bases and J by 7 bases. CDR3 protein: CASKKRGGLNTQYF. In nucleotides, the CDR3 is TGTGCCTCTAAAAAGCGGGGGGGCTTAAATACGCAGTATTTT.

This clone was observed a few times. The chain employs TRBV5-8 and TRBJ1-4; the D gene is possibly TRBD1 (6 bases). Trimming left V 4 bases short and J 4 bases short, with 11 bases between. The CDR3 has 14 amino acids. Germline loops: CDR1 SGHTS, CDR2 YDEGEE. CDR3 in DNA: TGTGCCAGCAGCACCGGGACAAGTAATGAAAAACTGTTTTTT. Protein product: CASSTGTSNEKLFF.

The rearrangement uses TRBV5-1 and TRBJ2-7, with 7 bases that match TRBD1. Trimming at V came to 0 bases and at J to 3 bases, leaving 3 bases not matched to a gene. The length of the CDR3 is 14 residues. Germline V gene sequence: CDR1 SGHRS, CDR2 YFSETQ. CDR3 sequence reads: CASSLEGARYEQYF. For the CDR3, the DNA is TGCGCCAGCAGCTTGGAGGGGGCTCGCTACGAGCAGTACTTC.

This chain connects TRBV4-3 to TRBJ2-5, with TRBD1 as a possible D gene (5 bases). V was shortened by 0 bases and J by 7 bases, with 12 bases between the two germline ends. The CDR3 consists of 14 residues. CDR1 is LGHNA, CDR2 YSLEER, per germline. CDR3 bases: TGCGCCAGCAGCCAAGATCTAGGGGTAGGGACCCAGTACTTC. This codes for CASSQDLGVGTQYF.